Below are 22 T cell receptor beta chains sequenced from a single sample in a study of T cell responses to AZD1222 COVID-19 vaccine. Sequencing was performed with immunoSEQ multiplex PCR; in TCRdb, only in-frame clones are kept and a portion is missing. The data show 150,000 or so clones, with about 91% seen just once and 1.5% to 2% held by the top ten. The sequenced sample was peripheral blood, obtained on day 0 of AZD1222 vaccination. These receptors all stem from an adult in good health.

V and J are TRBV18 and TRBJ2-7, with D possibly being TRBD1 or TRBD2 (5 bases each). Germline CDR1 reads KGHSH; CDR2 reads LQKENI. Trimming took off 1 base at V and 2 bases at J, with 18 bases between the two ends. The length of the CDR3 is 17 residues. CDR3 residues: CASSPRGRQPLAYEQYF. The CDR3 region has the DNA TGTGCCAGCTCACCACGGGGACGGCAACCCTTAGCCTACGAGCAGTACTTC.

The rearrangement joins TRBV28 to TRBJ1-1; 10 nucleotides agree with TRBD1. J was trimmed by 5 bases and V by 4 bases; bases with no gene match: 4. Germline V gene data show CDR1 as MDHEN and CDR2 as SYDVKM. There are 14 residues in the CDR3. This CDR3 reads CASSSTGGNTEAFF. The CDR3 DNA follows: TGTGCCAGCAGTTCGACAGGGGGCAATACTGAAGCTTTCTTT.

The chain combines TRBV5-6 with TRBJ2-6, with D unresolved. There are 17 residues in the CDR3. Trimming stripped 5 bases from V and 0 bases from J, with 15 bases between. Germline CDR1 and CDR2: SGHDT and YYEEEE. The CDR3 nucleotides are TGTGCCAGCAGTTTCCCCCGACGGCCCTCTGGGGCCAACGTCCTGACTTTC. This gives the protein CASSFPRRPSGANVLTF. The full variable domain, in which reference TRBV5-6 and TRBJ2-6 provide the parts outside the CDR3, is DAGVTQSPTHLIKTRGQQVTLRCSPKSGHDTVSWYQQALGQGPQFIFQYYEEEERQRGNFPDRFSGHQFPNYSSELNVNALLLGDSALYLCASSFPRRPSGANVLTFGAGSRLTVL.

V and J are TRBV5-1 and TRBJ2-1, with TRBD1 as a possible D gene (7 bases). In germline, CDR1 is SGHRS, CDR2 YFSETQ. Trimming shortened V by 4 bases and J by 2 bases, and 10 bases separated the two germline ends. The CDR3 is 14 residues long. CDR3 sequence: CASSGGTAYNEQFF. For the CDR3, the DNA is TGCGCCAGCAGCGGGGGGACAGCCTACAATGAGCAGTTCTTC.

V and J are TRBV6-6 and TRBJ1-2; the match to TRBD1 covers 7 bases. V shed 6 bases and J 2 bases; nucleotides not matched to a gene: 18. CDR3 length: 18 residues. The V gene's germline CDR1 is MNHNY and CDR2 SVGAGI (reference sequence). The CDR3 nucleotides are TGTGCCAGCAGCCGAAAGGCAGGGACAGCTTTTTTAAACTATGGCTACACCTTC. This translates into CASSRKAGTAFLNYGYTF.

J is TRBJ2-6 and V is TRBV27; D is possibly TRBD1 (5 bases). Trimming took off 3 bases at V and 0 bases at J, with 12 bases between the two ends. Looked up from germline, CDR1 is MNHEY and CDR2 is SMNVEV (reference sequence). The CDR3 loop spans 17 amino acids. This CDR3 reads CASSLTVAGSGANVLTF. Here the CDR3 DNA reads TGTGCCAGCAGTTTGACAGTGGCCGGCTCTGGGGCCAACGTCCTGACTTTC.

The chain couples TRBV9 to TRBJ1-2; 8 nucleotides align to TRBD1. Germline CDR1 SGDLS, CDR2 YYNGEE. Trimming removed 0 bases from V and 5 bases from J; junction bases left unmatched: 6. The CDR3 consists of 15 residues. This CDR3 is CASSVGPGGRYGYTF. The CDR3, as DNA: TGTGCCAGCAGCGTAGGGCCAGGGGGCCGGTATGGCTACACCTTC.

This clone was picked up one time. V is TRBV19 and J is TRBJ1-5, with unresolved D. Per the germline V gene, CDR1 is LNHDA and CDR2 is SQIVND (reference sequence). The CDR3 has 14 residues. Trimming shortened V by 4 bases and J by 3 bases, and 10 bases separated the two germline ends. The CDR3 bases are TGTGCCAGTAGTAGGGCCCGACTCAATCAGCCCCAGCATTTT. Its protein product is CASSRARLNQPQHF.

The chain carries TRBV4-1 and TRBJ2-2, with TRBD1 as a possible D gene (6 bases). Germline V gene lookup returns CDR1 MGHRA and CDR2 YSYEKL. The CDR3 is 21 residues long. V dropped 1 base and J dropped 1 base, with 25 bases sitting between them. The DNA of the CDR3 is TGCGCCAGCAGCCAAGGGATGGTACCGCACAGGGAATACAAGAACACCGGGGAGCTGTTTTTT. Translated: CASSQGMVPHREYKNTGELFF.

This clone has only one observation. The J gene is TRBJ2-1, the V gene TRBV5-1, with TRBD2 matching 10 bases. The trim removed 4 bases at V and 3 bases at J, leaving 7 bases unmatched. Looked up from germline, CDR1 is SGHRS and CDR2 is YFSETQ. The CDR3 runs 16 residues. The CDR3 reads CASSRQVAGGYNEQFF. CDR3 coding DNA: TGCGCCAGCAGCCGGCAAGTAGCGGGGGGCTACAATGAGCAGTTCTTC.

CDR3 region: CASSISSYNEQFF. The CDR3 coding sequence is TGTGCCAGCAGCATTAGCTCCTACAATGAGCAGTTCTTC. The J gene is TRBJ2-1, the V gene TRBV6-4; D unclear. Trimming took 6 bases from V and 0 from J, leaving 6 bases between them. The CDR3 has 13 amino acids. Germline V gene lookup returns CDR1 MRHNA and CDR2 SNTAGT.

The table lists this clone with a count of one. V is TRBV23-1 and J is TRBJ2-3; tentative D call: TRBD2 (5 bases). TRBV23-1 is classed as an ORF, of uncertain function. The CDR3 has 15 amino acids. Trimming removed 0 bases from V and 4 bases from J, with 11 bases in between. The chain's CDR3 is CASSQSGKGADTQYF. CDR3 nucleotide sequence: TGCGCCAGCAGTCAATCAGGGAAGGGAGCAGATACGCAGTATTTT.

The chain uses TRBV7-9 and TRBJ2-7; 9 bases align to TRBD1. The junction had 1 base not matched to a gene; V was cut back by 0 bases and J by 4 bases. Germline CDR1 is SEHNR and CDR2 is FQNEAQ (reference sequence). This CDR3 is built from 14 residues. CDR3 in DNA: TGTGCCAGCAGCTTAGCCGGGACAGGGTACGAGCAGTACTTC. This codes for CASSLAGTGYEQYF.

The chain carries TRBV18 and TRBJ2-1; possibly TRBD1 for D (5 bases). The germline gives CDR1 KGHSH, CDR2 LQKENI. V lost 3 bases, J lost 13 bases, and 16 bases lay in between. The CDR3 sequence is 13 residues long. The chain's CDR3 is CASSPSPPDKQFF. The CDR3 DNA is TGTGCCAGCTCACCCAGCCCCCCGGACAAACAGTTCTTC.

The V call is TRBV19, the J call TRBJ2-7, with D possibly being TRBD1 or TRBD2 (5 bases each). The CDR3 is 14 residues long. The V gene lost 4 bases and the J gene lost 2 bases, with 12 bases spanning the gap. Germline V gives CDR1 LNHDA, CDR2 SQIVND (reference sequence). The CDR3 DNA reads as TGTGCCAGTAGTACTGATCGGGACGCCTACGAGCAGTACTTC. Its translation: CASSTDRDAYEQYF.

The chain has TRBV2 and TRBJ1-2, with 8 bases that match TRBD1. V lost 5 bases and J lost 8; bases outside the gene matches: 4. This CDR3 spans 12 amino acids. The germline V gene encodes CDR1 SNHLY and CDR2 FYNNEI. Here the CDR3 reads CASSPRTGGYTF. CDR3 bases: TGTGCCAGCAGTCCCCGGACAGGGGGCTACACCTTC.

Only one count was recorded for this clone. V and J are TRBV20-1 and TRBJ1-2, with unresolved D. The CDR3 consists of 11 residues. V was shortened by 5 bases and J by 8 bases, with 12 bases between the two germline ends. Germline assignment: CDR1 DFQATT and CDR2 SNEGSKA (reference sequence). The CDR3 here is CSALLRSGYTF. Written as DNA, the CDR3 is TGCAGTGCTCTCCTCCGGTCAGGCTACACCTTC.

CDR3 amino acids: CAWSPSSQEAFF. The CDR3 DNA reads TGTGCCTGGAGTCCTTCAAGCCAGGAAGCTTTCTTT. This sequence joins TRBV30 and TRBJ1-1; no clear D. V dropped 2 bases and J dropped 8 bases, with 12 bases sitting between them. The germline CDR1 and CDR2 sequences are GTSNPN and SVGIG (reference sequence). The CDR3 runs 12 residues. Drawing the rest from reference TRBV30 and TRBJ1-1, the complete variable domain is SQTIHQWPATLVQPVGSPLSLECTVEGTSNPNLYWYRQAAGRGLQLLFYSVGIGQISSEVPQNLSASRPQDRQFILSSKKLLLSDSGFYLCAWSPSSQEAFFGQGTRLTVV.

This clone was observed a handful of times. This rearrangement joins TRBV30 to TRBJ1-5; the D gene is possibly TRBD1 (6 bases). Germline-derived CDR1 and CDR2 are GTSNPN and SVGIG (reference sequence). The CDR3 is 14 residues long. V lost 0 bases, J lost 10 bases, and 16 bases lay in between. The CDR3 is CAWSVASGVGPQHF. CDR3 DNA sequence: TGTGCCTGGAGTGTAGCGTCAGGGGTTGGACCCCAGCATTTT.

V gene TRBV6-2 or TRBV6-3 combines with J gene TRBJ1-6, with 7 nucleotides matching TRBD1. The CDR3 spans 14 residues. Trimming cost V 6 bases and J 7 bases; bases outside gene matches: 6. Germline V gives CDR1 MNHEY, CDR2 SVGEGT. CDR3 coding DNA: TGTGCCAGCAGCAACAGGGGCACAAATTCACCCCTCCACTTT. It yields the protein CASSNRGTNSPLHF.

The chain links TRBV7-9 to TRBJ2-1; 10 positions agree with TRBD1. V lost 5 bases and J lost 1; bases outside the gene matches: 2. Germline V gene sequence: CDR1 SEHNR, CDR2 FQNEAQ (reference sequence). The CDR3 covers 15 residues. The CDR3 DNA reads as TGTGCCAGCAGCCGGACAGGGGGGTCCTACAATGAGCAGTTCTTC. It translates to CASSRTGGSYNEQFF. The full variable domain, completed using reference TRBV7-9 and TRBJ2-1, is DTGVSQNPRHKITKRGQNVTFRCDPISEHNRLYWYRQTLGQGPEFLTYFQNEAQLEKSRLLSDRFSAERPKGSFSTLEIQRTEQGDSAMYLCASSRTGGSYNEQFFGPGTRLTVL.

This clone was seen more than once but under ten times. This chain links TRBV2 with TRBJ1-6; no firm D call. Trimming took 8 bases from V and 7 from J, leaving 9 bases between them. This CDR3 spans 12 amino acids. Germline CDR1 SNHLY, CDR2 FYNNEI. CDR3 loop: CASGKTNSPLHF. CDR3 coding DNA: TGTGCCAGCGGGAAAACGAATTCACCCCTCCACTTT.